The 2 T cell receptor beta chains below were found in one sample sequenced in a study of cytomegalovirus exposure and HLA in healthy donors. With 60 Vbeta and 13 Jbeta primers, the PCR was carried out. Here immunoSEQ multiplex PCR was the method, and the copy in TCRdb shows in-frame clones only, minus some. The table lists fewer than 110,000 clones, under 80% of them singletons. Specimen: PBMCs. All receptors derive from a woman aged 40 to 49 in good health and CMV-seropositive.

The CDR3 coding sequence is TGCGCCAGCAGCCAAGGTGGACTAGCGGGGGCAAGTAGGACCCAAGAGACCCAGTACTTC. Translated: CASSQGGLAGASRTQETQYF. This chain joins TRBV4-1 and TRBJ2-5, with 13 bases aligning to TRBD2. Trimming cost V 1 base and J 1 base; bases outside gene matches: 12. CDR1 and CDR2 from the germline V gene are MGHRA and YSYEKL. The CDR3 has 20 amino acids.

The chain recombines TRBV29-1 with TRBJ2-2; TRBD2 might be the D (5 bases). CDR1 is SQVTM and CDR2 is ANQGSEA in the germline V gene. V was cut by 1 base and J by 7 bases, with 13 bases left in between. The CDR3 sequence is 14 residues long. CDR3 sequence (DNA): TGCAGCGTTGAAGGGGGAGCCCGTAACGGGGAGCTGTTTTTT. Encoded protein: CSVEGGARNGELFF.